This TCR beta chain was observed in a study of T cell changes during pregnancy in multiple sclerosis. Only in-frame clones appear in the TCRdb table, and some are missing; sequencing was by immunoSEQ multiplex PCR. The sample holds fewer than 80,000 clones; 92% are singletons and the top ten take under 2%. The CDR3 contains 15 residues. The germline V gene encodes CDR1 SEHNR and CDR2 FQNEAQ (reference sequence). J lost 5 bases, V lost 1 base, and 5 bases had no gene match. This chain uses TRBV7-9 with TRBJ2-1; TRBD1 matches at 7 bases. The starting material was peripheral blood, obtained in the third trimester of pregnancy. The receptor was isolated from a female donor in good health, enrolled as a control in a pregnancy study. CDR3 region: CASSLGQGLNNEQFF. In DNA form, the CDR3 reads TGTGCCAGCAGCTTAGGACAGGGTCTCAACAATGAGCAGTTCTTC. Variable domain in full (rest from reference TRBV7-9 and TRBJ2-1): DTGVSQNPRHKITKRGQNVTFRCDPISEHNRLYWYRQTLGQGPEFLTYFQNEAQLEKSRLLSDRFSAERPKGSFSTLEIQRTEQGDSAMYLCASSLGQGLNNEQFFGPGTRLTVL.